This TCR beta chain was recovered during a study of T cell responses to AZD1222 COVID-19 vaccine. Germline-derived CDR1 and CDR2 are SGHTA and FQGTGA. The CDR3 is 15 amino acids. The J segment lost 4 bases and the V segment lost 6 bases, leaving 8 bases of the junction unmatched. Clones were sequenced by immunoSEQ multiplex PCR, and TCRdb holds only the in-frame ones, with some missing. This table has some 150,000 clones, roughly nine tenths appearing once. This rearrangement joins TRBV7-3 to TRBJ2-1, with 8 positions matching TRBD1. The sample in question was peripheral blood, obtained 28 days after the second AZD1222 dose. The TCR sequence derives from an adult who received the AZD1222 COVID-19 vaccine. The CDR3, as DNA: TGTGCCAGCAGGTCCGGGACAGGTTTTTACAATGAGCAGTTCTTC. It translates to CASRSGTGFYNEQFF.